The rows below give T cell receptor beta chains drawn from one sample of a study of shared clonotypes between healthy human individuals. Using immunoSEQ multiplex PCR, the repertoire was profiled, and TCRdb retains in-frame clones only, with some absent. The data show millions of clones, roughly 96% seen once. The sequenced sample consisted of naive CD4+ T cells sorted from blood. The receptors stem from a man aged 18 to 30 in good health. Each CDR3 is given with its conserved first and last residue. D genes are given only for firm matches. Some rows have no size entry. The others give once, few or many, or a class for an expanded clone.

V,J,size,D,CDR3,DNA
TRBV21-1,TRBJ2-3,NA,NA,CASTFYRDRKSTDTQYF,TGTGCCAGCACTTTCTACCGCGACAGAAAGAGCACAGATACGCAGTATTTT
TRBV7-9,TRBJ2-5,NA,TRBD1,CASSLGTGVETQYF,TGTGCCAGCAGCTTAGGTACAGGGGTAGAGACCCAGTACTTC
TRBV5-6,TRBJ1-2,NA,NA,CASSSDAGVGGYTF,TGTGCCAGCAGCTCAGACGCCGGGGTGGGTGGCTACACCTTC
TRBV9,TRBJ1-3,NA,NA,CASSPRQVQISGNTIYF,TGTGCCAGCAGCCCCCGACAGGTCCAAATCTCTGGAAACACCATATATTTT
TRBV5-1,TRBJ2-5,NA,NA,CASSVQSGLKPGETQYF,TGCGCCAGCAGCGTCCAGTCGGGACTCAAGCCTGGGGAGACCCAGTACTTC
TRBV5-6,TRBJ1-4,NA,NA,CASILMEEKLFF,TGTGCCAGCATCCTGATGGAGGAAAAACTGTTTTTT
TRBV9,TRBJ2-5,NA,TRBD2,CASSVGGRANGETQYF,TGTGCCAGCAGCGTAGGCGGGAGGGCCAATGGAGAGACCCAGTACTTC
TRBV10-1,TRBJ2-2,NA,TRBD1,CASSKGTGKTGELFF,TGCGCCAGCAGTAAGGGGACAGGAAAAACCGGGGAGCTGTTTTTT
TRBV4-1,TRBJ1-2,NA,NA,CASSQIDGTSVYGYTF,TGCGCCAGCAGCCAAATAGACGGGACGTCCGTCTATGGCTACACCTTC
TRBV11-3,TRBJ1-5,NA,NA,CASSLSGPQHF,TGTGCCAGCAGCCTCAGTGGGCCCCAGCATTTT
TRBV18,TRBJ2-7,NA,NA,CASSPTLFSSSYEQYF,TGTGCCAGCTCACCTACCCTATTCTCGAGCTCCTACGAGCAGTACTTC
TRBV6-6,TRBJ2-1,NA,NA,CASSYSKGAYNEQFF,TGTGCCAGCAGTTACTCCAAGGGGGCCTACAATGAGCAGTTCTTC
TRBV25-1,TRBJ2-7,once,NA,CASRPSGTKTYEQYF,TGTGCCAGCAGACCCTCAGGGACGAAAACCTACGAGCAGTACTTC
TRBV10-3,TRBJ1-3,NA,TRBD1,CAISESGQGVYGSGNTIYF,TGTGCCATCAGTGAGTCAGGACAGGGTGTTTATGGCTCTGGAAACACCATATATTTT
TRBV2,TRBJ2-2,NA,TRBD2,CASSQRASGGATGELFF,TGTGCCAGCAGTCAACGCGCTAGCGGGGGGGCCACCGGGGAGCTGTTTTTT
TRBV7-9,TRBJ2-7,NA,TRBD1,CASSYSAGTGTYEQYF,TGTGCCAGCAGCTACAGCGCCGGGACAGGGACGTACGAGCAGTACTTC
TRBV9,TRBJ2-2,NA,NA,CASSSVTTGTGELFF,TGTGCCAGCAGCAGCGTAACTACAGGGACCGGGGAGCTGTTTTTT
TRBV2,TRBJ1-2,NA,NA,CASSAGRNYGYTF,TGTGCCAGCAGTGCCGGCAGGAACTATGGCTACACCTTC
TRBV27,TRBJ1-2,NA,TRBD1,CASRNPDRGDYGYTF,TGTGCCAGCAGGAATCCGGACAGGGGCGACTATGGCTACACCTTC
TRBV27,TRBJ1-1,NA,NA,CASSRLGGQAFF,TGTGCCAGCAGCCGACTAGGGGGGCAAGCTTTCTTT
TRBV27,TRBJ1-5,NA,NA,CASSSGIPNQPQHF,TGTGCCAGCAGTTCCGGGATCCCCAATCAGCCCCAGCATTTT
TRBV28,TRBJ2-5,NA,TRBD2,CASRGTSGRGQYF,TGTGCCAGCAGAGGGACTAGCGGGAGGGGCCAGTACTTC
TRBV5-5,TRBJ2-7,NA,NA,CASSLAGYGEQYF,TGTGCCAGCAGCTTGGCAGGGTACGGCGAGCAGTACTTC
TRBV7-2,TRBJ2-5,NA,NA,CASSLLTQGFPQETQYF,TGTGCCAGCAGCTTATTGACCCAGGGGTTCCCCCAAGAGACCCAGTACTTC
TRBV4-1,TRBJ2-5,NA,NA,CASSQGPGVGTQYF,TGCGCCAGCAGCCAAGGGCCTGGCGTGGGGACCCAGTACTTC